These 11 T cell receptor beta chains share one sample of origin, sequenced in a study of cytomegalovirus exposure and HLA in healthy donors. PCR was performed using 60 Vbeta and 13 Jbeta primers. Repertoires were generated with immunoSEQ multiplex PCR, while TCRdb's copy carries only in-frame clones and drops some. The sample has under 200,000 clones; approximately 11% are singletons. What was sequenced was PBMCs. These receptors all stem from a man over 45 in good health and CMV-seropositive.

This clone occurred a few times. The V gene is TRBV30, the J gene TRBJ1-5; no clear D gene. The CDR3 sequence is 14 residues long. Trimming took 3 bases from V and 2 from J, leaving 11 bases between them. Germline CDR1 reads GTSNPN; CDR2 reads SVGIG (reference sequence). CDR3 in amino acids: CAWSEGSGNQPQHF. In DNA, the CDR3 is TGTGCCTGGAGCGAGGGATCGGGCAATCAGCCCCAGCATTTT.

The chain employs TRBV11-2 and TRBJ2-5, with D perhaps TRBD1 (6 bases). Germline V gene sequence: CDR1 SGHAT, CDR2 FQNNGV. The CDR3 is 12 amino acids. Between the trimmed V and J ends, which lost 3 bases and 5 bases, there was a span of 7 bases. The CDR3 nucleotides read TGTGCCAGCAGCTTGAGGGGGGAGACCCAGTACTTC. It codes for CASSLRGETQYF.

This clone appeared a few times. CDR3 DNA: TGTGCCTGGAACAAAGACAGGGATGGACAGCCCCAGCATTTT. It specifies CAWNKDRDGQPQHF. The J gene is TRBJ1-5, the V gene TRBV30; 7 bases agree with TRBD1. J lost 7 bases, V lost 4 bases, and 10 bases had no gene match. The CDR3 extends over 14 amino acids. Germline V gives CDR1 GTSNPN, CDR2 SVGIG (reference sequence).

This clone was seen a few times. The chain has TRBV7-8 and TRBJ2-2; no clear D. V was shortened by 2 bases and J by 5 bases, with 9 bases between the two germline ends. CDR1 is SGHVS, CDR2 FQNEAQ, per germline. The CDR3 totals 14 residues. CDR3 protein: CASSLTVPTGELFF. CDR3 sequence (DNA): TGTGCCAGCAGCTTAACAGTTCCGACCGGGGAGCTGTTTTTT.

The chain uses TRBV19 and TRBJ2-6; tentative D call: TRBD1 (5 bases). Trimming stripped 6 bases from V and 1 base from J, with 10 bases between. Germline lookup yields CDR1 LNHDA and CDR2 SQIVND (reference sequence). The CDR3 is made up of 15 amino acids. As DNA, the CDR3 is TGTGCCAGTAGCAACCAGGGATCTGGGGCCAACGTCCTGACTTTC. Translation: CASSNQGSGANVLTF.

This chain links TRBV6-5 with TRBJ2-7; 9 bases line up with TRBD1. Germline CDR1 MNHEY, CDR2 SVGAGI. CDR3 size: 15 residues. V dropped 7 bases and J dropped 2; count of bases not matched to a gene: 9. CDR3 in DNA: TGTGCCAGCACCAGGACCGGGACAGGGCCCTACGAGCAGTACTTC. Translating gives CASTRTGTGPYEQYF.

The chain couples TRBV14 to TRBJ1-1, with D unresolved. The CDR3 has 16 residues. The V end lost 2 bases, the J end lost 0 bases, and 13 bases lay between the germline ends. Germline values: CDR1 SGHDN, CDR2 FVKESK. The CDR3 is CASSQRGQLLNTEAFF. The CDR3 region has the DNA TGTGCCAGCAGCCAAAGAGGCCAGCTCTTGAACACTGAAGCTTTCTTT. The whole variable domain, remainder taken from reference TRBV14 and TRBJ1-1, is EAGVTQFPSHSVIEKGQTVTLRCDPISGHDNLYWYRRVMGKEIKFLLHFVKESKQDESGMPNNRFLAERTGGTYSTLKVQPAELEDSGVYFCASSQRGQLLNTEAFFGQGTRLTVV.

The chain uses TRBV4-3 and TRBJ1-2; tentatively, D is TRBD1 (6 bases). The CDR3 covers 15 residues. The germline gives CDR1 LGHNA, CDR2 YSLEER. Trimming shortened V by 1 base and J by 2 bases, and 11 bases separated the two germline ends. CDR3 region: CASSQALGQNYGYTF. CDR3 bases: TGCGCCAGCAGCCAAGCCCTGGGACAAAACTATGGCTACACCTTC.

This clone was detected only a few times. The rearrangement uses TRBV18 and TRBJ2-5; TRBD1 agrees at 10 bases. Germline V lookup: CDR1 KGHSH, CDR2 LQKENI. Losses at the gene ends were 1 base for V and 4 bases for J; bases not matched to a gene: 6. This CDR3 has 16 residues. The CDR3 DNA follows: TGTGCCAGCTCACCACAACGACAGGGGGCGGGAGAGACCCAGTACTTC. Its translation: CASSPQRQGAGETQYF. Using reference TRBV18 and TRBJ2-5 for the parts outside the CDR3, the full variable domain is NAGVMQNPRHLVRRRGQEARLRCSPMKGHSHVYWYRQLPEEGLKFMVYLQKENIIDESGMPKERFSAEFPKEGPSILRIQQVVRGDSAAYFCASSPQRQGAGETQYFGPGTRLLVL.

The CDR3 region is CASSLGTNEQFF. DNA for the CDR3: TGCGCCAGCAGCCTGGGAACAAATGAGCAGTTCTTC. The rearrangement links TRBV5-1 to TRBJ2-1; unclear D gene. The CDR3 sequence is 12 residues long. Looked up from germline, CDR1 is SGHRS and CDR2 is YFSETQ. The V end was cut by 4 bases, the J end by 7 bases, with 9 bases between.

This clone appeared a few times. The J gene is TRBJ2-7, the V gene TRBV7-2, with 9 bases matching TRBD2. V gave up 5 bases and J gave up 6 bases; unmatched junction bases: 8. In germline, CDR1 is SGHTA, CDR2 FQGNSA. The CDR3 sequence is 14 residues long. CDR3 sequence: CASSPGLAVGEQYF. CDR3 nucleotide sequence: TGTGCCAGCAGCCCGGGACTAGCTGTAGGCGAGCAGTACTTC.